This TCR beta chain was sequenced for a study of T-cell memory formation after mild COVID-19 (dated by TCRdb to the early 2020s). Describing the broader study: TCR sequence clusters from the two donors were found to be largely donor specific. T-cell clones expanding and contracting after mild COVID-19 in two donors were tracked by longitudinal TCRalpha and TCRbeta repertoire sequencing. Two young, previously healthy adult volunteers, one female and one male, were included in the cohort.

For this chain, trimming is 4 bases at the V end and 2 bases at the J end, and the number of junction bases without a gene match is 12. From a lookup of the germline V gene, CDR1 and CDR2 are LGHNA and YSLEER. CDR3 length: 18 amino acids, cysteine to phenylalanine. Just the 54-base CDR3 DNA is kept, in frame starting at base 1. Details on this clonotype: Its specific antigen is unknown. Base qualities were left out, and no much larger clone turns up one base away.

Ficoll-Paque density gradient centrifugation was used to isolate PBMCs. The reads were generated on an Illumina NovaSeq 6000. Using 5'RACE with constant-segment primers, TCRalpha and TCRbeta cDNA libraries were constructed, with sample barcodes and unique molecular identifiers added in the process. Trizol reagent was used to extract RNA from every sample. Amplification of the libraries took two PCR steps, and the second step added a second sample barcode plus Illumina TruSeq adapters. Sequencing of the libraries was done on an Illumina NovaSeq, producing 2 x 150 bp paired-end reads. Per the authors' processing: Reads were demultiplexed and collapsed into UMI-guided consensus sequences with migec v1.2.7. With mixcr v2.1.11, UMI consensuses were aligned to TRA and TRB V and J templates and assembled into clonotypes. A clonotype was counted as expanded or contracted only if both edgeR and NoisET called the change significant, with noise models trained on biological replicates. For edgeR calls, a false discovery rate-adjusted p below 0.01 and a log2 fold-change threshold of 1 were applied. PCA with hierarchical clustering of max-normalized trajectories of the 1000 most abundant clonotypes was used as exploratory dynamics analysis. The CD4 or CD8 phenotype of responding clones was assigned using the separately sequenced CD4+ and CD8+ repertoires. TCRdb trimmed the raw reads at Q25, called clones with MiXCR and kept productive beta chains. Each entry merges the rows of one CDR3 protein and shows their most common DNA and genes. In this record, the V and J calls reflect TCRdb's handling and not the investigators' own analysis. The sample yields roughly 400,000 distinct CDR3 sequences; 18% were counted once. About a fifth of the sample is taken by the ten largest.

Findings and caveats that apply to the study as a whole: Balanced CD4/CD8 phenotypes were observed for clones contracting from day 15 to 85, whereas a bias towards CD4+ was observed for a second wave of clones expanding from day 15 to 37. Contracting CD4+ clones were found mainly in CM and EM memory subsets, while CD8+ clones were enriched in EMRA. SARS-CoV-2 specificity of the second-wave clones peaking on day 37 was not confirmed. Only a couple of mild cases were covered in the study, and larger cohorts including severe cases with pre-infection samples were considered necessary. Some responding clones were found in pre-infection memory, which suggests that pre-existing cross-reactive memory T cells took part in the SARS-CoV-2 response.

Sample: PBMCs or a T cell subset sorted from them (not recorded which). The V gene is TRBV4-3 and the J gene is TRBJ2-3; TRBD2 lines up with 10 middle nucleotides. The sequence came from a man between 18 and 29 years old who had mild COVID-19 (a few samples of this study predate the infection). The sample titles of this study are shuffled in the database, so cell type and time point are left out; the donor was told from shared clones. The nucleotide sequence reads as follows: TGCGCCAGCAGCCTAAACTCACTAGCGGGGACCTTCACAGATACGCAGTATTTT. Its translation reads: CASSLNSLAGTFTDTQYF.